Listed here are 21 T cell receptor beta chains from one sample, sequenced in a study of cytomegalovirus exposure and HLA in healthy donors. The PCR ran on 60 Vbeta and 13 Jbeta primers. The protocol was immunoSEQ multiplex PCR, while the TCRdb copy is restricted to in-frame clones and leaves out a portion. This table has some 140,000 clones, roughly 9.6% appearing once. The specimen sequenced was PBMCs. The receptors were sampled from a woman between 40 and 50 years old in good health and CMV-seropositive.

The chain has TRBV11-2 and TRBJ1-2; 7 bases are a match to TRBD1. CDR3 length: 15 amino acids. Germline trimming cut 1 base from V and 5 bases from J; bases unmatched to any gene: 7. Germline lookup yields CDR1 SGHAT and CDR2 FQNNGV. The CDR3 DNA is TGTGCCAGCAGCTTAGGCACAGGGGTGCGGTATGGCTACACCTTC. Its protein product is CASSLGTGVRYGYTF.

This clone was picked up a small number of times. The chain employs TRBV7-2 and TRBJ1-2; TRBD1 aligns across 9 bases. CDR1 and CDR2 from the germline V gene are SGHTA and FQGNSA. This CDR3 region has 17 residues. Trimming cost V 1 base and J 4 bases; bases outside gene matches: 10. The CDR3 spells CASSLVGLGTGSYGYTF. The CDR3 nucleotides are TGTGCCAGCAGCTTAGTCGGGTTGGGGACAGGGAGCTATGGCTACACCTTC.

The J gene is TRBJ1-1, the V gene TRBV19; D is perhaps TRBD1 (6 bases). Per the germline V gene, CDR1 is LNHDA and CDR2 is SQIVND (reference sequence). CDR3 length: 15 residues. Trimming stripped 3 bases from V and 1 base from J, with 12 bases between. The CDR3 DNA reads TGTGCCAGTAGTATGATCATGGGGGCGAACACTGAAGCTTTCTTT. It encodes CASSMIMGANTEAFF.

The table lists this clone with a few counts. J is TRBJ1-1 and V is TRBV4-3; perhaps TRBD1 as D (5 bases). The ends were cut back, 4 bases at V and 0 bases at J, with 18 bases in the middle. CDR1 and CDR2 from the germline V gene are LGHNA and YSLEER. This CDR3 spans 17 amino acids. The chain's CDR3 is CASSPQVGGHMNTEAFF. The CDR3 DNA sequence: TGCGCCAGCAGCCCGCAGGTAGGCGGACATATGAACACTGAAGCTTTCTTT.

The rearrangement uses TRBV7-6 and TRBJ2-2, with a weak D call TRBD2 (6 bases). The germline V gene encodes CDR1 SGHVS and CDR2 FNYEAQ. CDR3 length: 15 residues. Trimming shortened V by 4 bases and J by 5 bases, and 14 bases separated the two germline ends. CDR3: CASSSAGGRTGELFF. In DNA form, the CDR3 reads TGTGCCAGCAGCTCAGCGGGTGGGAGGACCGGGGAGCTGTTTTTT. Combining the CDR3 with reference TRBV7-6 and TRBJ2-2 gives the whole variable domain GAGVSQSPRYKVTKRGQDVALRCDPISGHVSLYWYRQALGQGPEFLTYFNYEAQQDKSGLPNDRFSAERPEGSISTLTIQRTEQRDSAMYRCASSSAGGRTGELFFGEGSRLTVL.

The V call is TRBV7-8, the J call TRBJ2-5; perhaps TRBD2 as D (5 bases). V was trimmed by 1 base and J by 5 bases, leaving 5 bases between them. Looked up from germline, CDR1 is SGHVS and CDR2 is FQNEAQ. There are 12 residues in the CDR3. The CDR3 region is CASSLVAETQYF. CDR3 coding DNA: TGTGCCAGCAGCTTAGTAGCGGAGACCCAGTACTTC.

The chain links TRBV5-1 to TRBJ2-2; TRBD2 matches 12 bases. V lost 4 bases, J lost 5 bases, and 9 bases stayed unmatched. CDR3 length: 17 residues. Germline V gene data show CDR1 as SGHRS and CDR2 as YFSETQ. The DNA for the CDR3 is TGCGCCAGCAGCGCCGCTAGCGGGGGGGCTGAAACCGGGGAGCTGTTTTTT. Amino acids: CASSAASGGAETGELFF.

This clone was picked up a small number of times. The genes are TRBV6-5 and TRBJ1-5; 7 positions match TRBD1. This CDR3 is built from 15 residues. The V and J ends lost 6 bases and 2 bases, in that order; junction bases with no gene match: 7. Germline CDR1 is MNHEY and CDR2 is SVGAGI. CDR3 loop: CASSLQGNGNQPQHF. The DNA for the CDR3 is TGTGCCAGCAGCCTACAGGGGAATGGCAATCAGCCCCAGCATTTT.

This chain uses TRBV5-1 with TRBJ2-1; 11 bases map to TRBD2. Germline V gene lookup returns CDR1 SGHRS and CDR2 YFSETQ. V shed 4 bases, J shed 8 bases, and the junction held 11 bases outside the gene matches. The length of the CDR3 is 16 residues. CDR3 loop: CASSPLGSGGAYEQFF. Here the CDR3 DNA reads TGCGCCAGCAGCCCCCTCGGTAGCGGGGGGGCCTATGAGCAGTTCTTC.

V usage is TRBV1 and J usage is TRBJ2-1; TRBD2, as called in the table, went unchecked against the DNA. TRBV1 is a known pseudogene. The CDR3 totals 19 residues. In nucleotides, the CDR3 is TGCACCAGCAGCCAAGATAGGACCCCGGCTAGCGGGGGGGTCAATGAGCAGTTCTTC. It is translated as CTSSQDRTPASGGVNEQFF.

The chain joins TRBV5-1 to TRBJ2-1; 8 bases are a match to TRBD1. Germline CDR1 SGHRS, CDR2 YFSETQ. The CDR3 consists of 14 residues. The J segment lost 8 bases and the V segment lost 4 bases, leaving 8 bases of the junction unmatched. The CDR3 is CASSRGQVPHEQFF. CDR3 nucleotide sequence: TGCGCCAGCAGCCGGGGACAGGTTCCCCATGAGCAGTTCTTC.

The table lists this clone with a few counts. The chain recombines TRBV6-5 with TRBJ1-2; a weak D match, TRBD1 (6 bases). Germline V gene sequence: CDR1 MNHEY, CDR2 SVGAGI. The V gene lost 6 bases and the J gene lost 1 base, with 12 bases spanning the gap. This CDR3 region has 14 residues. The CDR3: CASRSGHLNYGYTF. CDR3 coding DNA: TGTGCCAGCAGGTCGGGACACCTTAACTATGGCTACACCTTC.

This clone was seen more than once but under ten times. The V call is TRBV10-3, the J call TRBJ2-1; 9 positions match TRBD2. The CDR3 is 15 amino acids. CDR1 is ENHRY and CDR2 is SYGVKD in the germline V gene. Unmatched junction bases numbered 5, after V lost 4 bases and J lost 4 bases. DNA of the CDR3: TGTGCCATCAGTGTCGGCGGGGGGGTATACAATGAGCAGTTCTTC. It codes for CAISVGGGVYNEQFF.

This clone was recorded a few times. V and J are TRBV5-5 and TRBJ1-5; D gene ambiguous. Germline-derived CDR1 and CDR2 are SGHKS and YYEKEE (reference sequence). The germline V and J ends were trimmed by 4 bases and 7 bases, with 24 bases remaining between them. The length of the CDR3 is 17 residues. CDR3 nucleotide sequence: TGTGCCAGCAGCCCCACAGAGCCCTCACGATTTGTACAGCCCCAGCATTTT. It yields the protein CASSPTEPSRFVQPQHF.

V gene TRBV5-1 combines with J gene TRBJ2-7; 8 bases map to TRBD1. Trimming took 2 bases from V and 5 from J; bases not matched to a gene: 6. The CDR3 is 14 amino acids. Looked up from germline, CDR1 is SGHRS and CDR2 is YFSETQ. The CDR3 coding sequence is TGCGCCAGCAGCTTCGGTCCAGGGGGCGACGAGCAGTACTTC. Protein: CASSFGPGGDEQYF.

This clone was recorded a few times. The chain joins TRBV5-1 to TRBJ2-2; no clear D gene. The CDR3 length is 15 residues. V lost 0 bases to trimming and J lost 4 bases, with 10 bases between them. Germline values: CDR1 SGHRS, CDR2 YFSETQ. In DNA form, the CDR3 reads TGCGCCAGCAGCTTGGACGGAGAGTCCACCGGGGAGCTGTTTTTT. It specifies CASSLDGESTGELFF.

This rearrangement joins TRBV5-1 to TRBJ1-3; possibly TRBD1 for D (5 bases). V lost 5 bases and J lost 0, with 18 bases in between. The CDR3 sequence is 17 residues long. The germline CDR1 and CDR2 sequences are SGHRS and YFSETQ. CDR3 DNA sequence: TGCGCCAGCAGGGAAGGGACTGGGGGAGGCTCTGGAAACACCATATATTTT. As protein: CASREGTGGGSGNTIYF.

The CDR3 sequence: CASSPSTGPSYEQYF. As DNA, the CDR3 is TGTGCCAGCAGCCCTAGCACTGGTCCTTCCTACGAGCAGTACTTC. This sequence joins TRBV7-9 and TRBJ2-7; D may be TRBD2 (5 bases). Deletions cut 5 bases from V and 1 base from J, with 15 bases between. Germline V gene sequence: CDR1 SEHNR, CDR2 FQNEAQ (reference sequence). This CDR3 has 15 amino acids.

A word on this clone: The same CDR3 arises from other DNA sequences in this sample as well. This chain links TRBV2 with TRBJ1-1, with 7 bases that match TRBD1. The CDR3 length is 13 residues. V was clipped by 6 bases and J by 1 base; unmatched bases: 2. Germline V gene data show CDR1 as SNHLY and CDR2 as FYNNEI. The CDR3 here is CASSGDRNTEAFF. Here the CDR3 DNA reads TGTGCCAGCAGCGGGGACAGGAACACTGAAGCTTTCTTT.

V and J are TRBV5-1 and TRBJ2-7; TRBD1 matches at 11 bases. The V gene's germline CDR1 is SGHRS and CDR2 YFSETQ. CDR3 length: 16 residues. Trimming cost V 4 bases and J 4 bases; bases outside gene matches: 10. CDR3 nucleotides: TGCGCCAGCAGCCCCGTGGGCGGACAGGGGGCGTACGAGCAGTACTTC. The encoded protein is CASSPVGGQGAYEQYF.

CDR3: CASRKGDRGLYGYTF. In DNA, the CDR3 is TGTGCAAGTCGCAAGGGGGACAGGGGGCTCTATGGCTACACCTTC. The V call is TRBV12-2, the J call TRBJ1-2; the D call TRBD1 from the table was never checked on the DNA. TRBV12-2 is assigned pseudogene status. The CDR3 runs 15 residues.